This T cell receptor beta chain was profiled in a study of CD8+CD57+ T cells in acquired aplastic anemia. At the level of the study: Sorted cells (CD4+ and CD8+) yielded DNA amounts that averaged around 3.5 ug.

The V gene's germline CDR1 is MNHEY and CDR2 SMNVEV (reference sequence). After removal of 4 bases from V and 6 bases from J, the junction contained 15 bases not matched to a gene. CDR3 length equals 18 residues. Sequenced patients had shown CD8+CD57+ cell expansion by flow cytometry. A word on this clonotype: Its cognate antigen is unknown.

Overall study findings and caveats: Patients had twenty-nine CD8+ CDR3 sequences in common with controls (the shared set). Controls did not differ significantly from patients in CD8+ Simpson's diversity.

It was genomic DNA that served as the template for profiling TCR beta VDJ and CDR3. MiXCR, applied by TCRdb to the reads, yields one record per CDR3 protein. The repertoire holds 150,000 to 200,000 distinct CDR3 sequences, 45% to 55% seen once, with 1.1% in the top ten. Sequencing used sorted CD4+, CD8+, or CD8+CD57+ T cells (not recorded which) from PBMCs. The chain uses TRBV27 and TRBJ1-6; TRBD1 matches at 7 bases. The receptor was derived from a human donor with aplastic anemia. CDR3 sequence reads: CASSSYTGTDLFNSPLHF. The CDR3 DNA follows: TGTGCCAGCAGTTCCTATACCGGGACAGACCTTTTTAATTCACCCCTCCACTTT.